This T cell receptor beta chain was documented in a study of cytomegalovirus exposure and HLA in healthy donors. The CDR3 consists of 13 residues. The germline gives CDR1 SGHRS, CDR2 YFSETQ. The ends were cut back, 4 bases at V and 2 bases at J, with 10 bases in the middle. Profiling relied on immunoSEQ multiplex PCR, and the TCRdb table lists in-frame clones only, not all of them. Of roughly 220,000 clones in the sample, around 80% were seen once. The sequenced sample consisted of PBMCs. J is TRBJ2-7 and V is TRBV5-1, with D possibly being TRBD1 (6 bases). This clonotype was obtained from a woman aged 25 to 45 in good health and CMV-seropositive. CDR3: CASSMGQTYEQYF. As DNA, the CDR3 is TGCGCCAGCAGCATGGGACAAACCTACGAGCAGTACTTC.